These 4 T cell receptor beta chains were all obtained from the same sample, sequenced in a study of CD8 T cells in ankylosing spondylitis. TCRdb itself ran the 5' RACE reads through MiXCR, one entry per CDR3 protein. The table lists about 340,000 distinct CDR3 sequences, over 12% of them singletons. Sequenced input: blood, either unsorted or a sorted T cell fraction (not recorded which). Receptor source: a male donor with ankylosing spondylitis or in good health (not recorded which).

Notes on this clonotype: The junction differs from germline at one of its ends, possibly a read error. The rearrangement uses TRBV5-6 and TRBJ2-3, with D possibly called TRBD1 or TRBD2 (5 bases each). Per the germline V gene, CDR1 is SGHDT and CDR2 is YYEEEE. CDR3 length: 15 amino acids. CDR3 sequence reads: CASSTGPRGTDTRYF. The DNA of the CDR3 is TGTGCCAGCAGCACGGGACCGAGAGGCACAGATACGCGGTATTTT.

This clonotype has just a few counts. The chain has TRBV5-1 and TRBJ1-1, with D perhaps TRBD1 (6 bases). The V end was cut by 2 bases, the J end by 1 base, with 15 bases between. CDR3 size: 16 residues. Germline CDR1 SGHRS, CDR2 YFSETQ. CDR3 protein: CASSFNPGEPNTEAFF. The CDR3 DNA is TGCGCCAGCAGCTTTAATCCAGGGGAGCCGAACACTGAAGCTTTCTTT.

This clonotype showed up just a few times. The chain carries TRBV21-1 and TRBJ2-7; the table's TRBD1 call for D was not verified on the DNA. TRBV21-1 is a listed pseudogene. This CDR3 has 17 residues. The chain's CDR3 is CASSFRTGTNSAYEQYF. CDR3 sequence (DNA): TGTGCCAGCAGCTTCCGGACAGGGACGAATAGTGCCTACGAGCAGTACTTC.

CDR3 DNA sequence: TGTGCCAGTAATACAGGGGGCACAACGGAAGCTTTCTTT. It codes for CASNTGGTTEAFF. The J gene is TRBJ1-1, the V gene TRBV2; TRBD1 agrees at 9 bases. The CDR3 length is 13 residues. The germline V gene encodes CDR1 SNHLY and CDR2 FYNNEI. J lost 8 bases, V lost 9 bases, and 10 bases had no gene match.